This T cell receptor beta chain was documented in a study of CD8 T cells in ankylosing spondylitis. Study-wide points: A TCR beta motif made of several highly homologous variants seemed typical of ankylosing spondylitis blood. Before this, some motif variants had been reported in reactive arthritis synovial fluid and blood. Clones linked to disease were reported to show significant enrichment in matched ankylosing spondylitis synovial fluid.

Preparation of TCR beta libraries was done by quantitative 5'-RACE with molecular barcodes. Each CDR3 protein is one row after TCRdb ran MiXCR on the 5' RACE reads. The table has fewer than 400,000 distinct CDR3 sequences, 20% to 25% seen once. This clonotype has only a few counts. As yet, its antigen is unknown. This CDR3 comprises 12 residues. The germline V and J ends were trimmed by 3 bases and 2 bases, with 3 bases remaining between them. The germline CDR1 and CDR2 sequences are SGHDN and FVKESK. This receptor was taken from a male donor with ankylosing spondylitis. The sequenced sample was blood, either unsorted or a sorted T cell fraction (not recorded which). The chain couples TRBV14 to TRBJ2-3; D gene unclear. The CDR3 here is CASSHHTDTQYF. Here the CDR3 DNA reads TGTGCCAGCAGCCATCACACAGATACGCAGTATTTT. Variable domain in full (rest from reference TRBV14 and TRBJ2-3): EAGVTQFPSHSVIEKGQTVTLRCDPISGHDNLYWYRRVMGKEIKFLLHFVKESKQDESGMPNNRFLAERTGGTYSTLKVQPAELEDSGVYFCASSHHTDTQYFGPGTRLTVL.